This T cell receptor (beta chain) was recovered during a study of a mutant IDH1 vaccine in newly diagnosed glioma. Study details: Scheduled for weeks 1, 3, 5, 7, 11, 15, 19 and 23, eight vaccinations were given to patients. Patients received vaccination from 4-6 weeks after radiotherapy alone, or with temozolomide cycles. General observations from the study: The occurrence of vaccine-induced immune responses was seen in 93.3% of patients.

Notes on this clone: The target antigen is unknown.

Sequenced by immunoSEQ multiplex PCR; TCRdb stores in-frame clones only, minus some. Counted here are more than 20,000 clones, roughly four fifths occurring once; the ten biggest clones make up about 13%. Germline V gene sequence: CDR1 SGHRS, CDR2 YFSETQ. Trimming removed 3 bases from V and 0 bases from J; junction bases left unmatched: 8. The length of the CDR3 is 16 residues. Time point meaning: week 23, last vaccination. Doses comprised 300 ug of mutant IDH1 20-mer peptide each, plus topical imiquimod. Donors harbored newly found WHO grade 3 or 4 IDH1-mutant, ATRX-lost astrocytomas. The source is a man in his thirties or forties with glioma. The sample was PBMCs, taken from a glioma patient whose treatment included an IDH1 peptide vaccine. The J gene is TRBJ1-2, the V gene TRBV5-1; TRBD1 matches 7 bases. The CDR3 bases are TGCGCCAGCAGCTCTGGGACAGCCCCTACTAACTATGGCTACACCTTC. It encodes CASSSGTAPTNYGYTF.